Listed here is a single T cell receptor (beta chain). The V segment lost 4 bases and the J segment 4 bases; nucleotides outside the gene matches: 5. This CDR3 contains 14 residues. Per germline, CDR1 SGHRS and CDR2 YFSETQ. The sample belongs to a study of blood T cell repertoires in COVID-19. This table comes from immunoSEQ multiplex PCR, and its TCRdb copy is limited to in-frame clones, with some not included. The table includes a few hundred thousand clones, approximately 85% detected once. Study members were between about 18 and 100 years old and lived in 24 US regions. This sequence joins TRBV5-1 and TRBJ2-3, with 8 positions matching TRBD1. The clonotype originates from a man aged 25-45 years who had recovered from COVID-19. Sequenced sample: PBMCs or T cells enriched from blood (not recorded which). The chain's CDR3 is CASSLGQASDTQYF. In DNA form, the CDR3 reads TGCGCCAGCAGCCTGGGACAGGCCTCAGATACGCAGTATTTT.